The 10 T cell receptor beta chains presented below share a single source sample, sequenced in a study of identifying expanded T cells in peripheral blood. Here immunoSEQ multiplex PCR was the method, and the copy in TCRdb shows in-frame clones only, minus some. The sample lists roughly 82,000 clones; approximately 84% were seen once. Input material: blood. These TCRs come from a person aged 18 to 70 in good health.

This chain joins TRBV4-3 and TRBJ1-1, with D hard to call. Germline V gene lookup returns CDR1 LGHNA and CDR2 YSLEER. The CDR3 is 15 amino acids. The V end lost 3 bases, the J end lost 1 base, and 12 bases lay between the germline ends. This CDR3 is CASSHEPSGNTEAFF. CDR3 in DNA: TGCGCCAGCAGCCATGAGCCATCGGGGAACACTGAAGCTTTCTTT.

V is TRBV6-5 and J is TRBJ1-1; D may be TRBD1 (5 bases). The CDR3 covers 14 residues. Deletions cut 6 bases from V and 1 base from J, with 12 bases between. CDR1 MNHEY and CDR2 SVGAGI come from the germline V gene. The CDR3 sequence: CASRTGTANTEAFF. The CDR3 DNA reads TGTGCCAGCAGGACCGGGACGGCGAACACTGAAGCTTTCTTT.

The chain joins TRBV7-2 to TRBJ2-7; weak D call: TRBD1 (5 bases). The CDR3 has 15 amino acids. Germline CDR1 and CDR2: SGHTA and FQGNSA. Trimming pared 3 bases from V and 4 bases from J, leaving 16 bases between. CDR3 amino acids: CASSFLGQGRYEQYF. The CDR3 DNA sequence: TGTGCCAGCAGCTTCCTGGGGCAGGGTCGGTACGAGCAGTACTTC.

The chain joins TRBV9 to TRBJ2-1; 12 positions agree with TRBD2. The germline V gene encodes CDR1 SGDLS and CDR2 YYNGEE. V dropped 0 bases and J dropped 4; count of bases not matched to a gene: 2. The CDR3 runs to 16 residues. This CDR3 is CASSVGTSGIYNEQFF. CDR3 nucleotide sequence: TGTGCCAGCAGCGTAGGGACTAGCGGGATTTACAATGAGCAGTTCTTC. Using reference TRBV9 and TRBJ2-1 for the parts outside the CDR3, the full variable domain is DSGVTQTPKHLITATGQRVTLRCSPRSGDLSVYWYQQSLDQGLQFLIQYYNGEERAKGNILERFSAQQFPDLHSELNLSSLELGDSALYFCASSVGTSGIYNEQFFGPGTRLTVL.

The gene calls are TRBV11-3 and TRBJ2-5; D perhaps matches TRBD1 (7 bases). Trimming left V 1 base short and J 0 bases short, with 15 bases between. CDR3 length: 17 amino acids. Germline CDR1 and CDR2: SGHNT and YENEEA. The CDR3, as DNA: TGTGCCAGCAGCTTAGGTCAAACCAGGGGGGACCAAGAGACCCAGTACTTC. This translates into CASSLGQTRGDQETQYF.

This chain uses TRBV5-6 with TRBJ2-7; 11 nucleotides line up with TRBD2. With 4 bases clipped from V and 5 bases from J, the junction kept 8 bases outside the gene matches. The germline V gene encodes CDR1 SGHDT and CDR2 YYEEEE. This CDR3 spans 15 amino acids. CDR3 in amino acids: CASSTRLAGYHEQYF. CDR3 DNA: TGTGCCAGCAGCACACGACTAGCGGGATACCACGAGCAGTACTTC.

The chain couples TRBV5-8 to TRBJ2-3; possibly TRBD1 or TRBD2 for D (6 bases each). CDR1 is SGHTS, CDR2 YDEGEE, per germline. This CDR3 contains 15 residues. Trimming took off 0 bases at V and 1 base at J, with 9 bases between the two ends. The CDR3 region has the DNA TGTGCCAGCAGCTTGGCGGGGGCCGGCACAGATACGCAGTATTTT. This sequence encodes CASSLAGAGTDTQYF.

The V call is TRBV5-1, the J call TRBJ2-1; D is possibly TRBD1 or TRBD2 (5 bases each). V lost 5 bases, J lost 5 bases, and 14 bases lay in between. Germline loops: CDR1 SGHRS, CDR2 YFSETQ. This CDR3 comprises 14 residues. The chain's CDR3 is CASRLLDSNNEQFF. The CDR3 nucleotides read TGCGCCAGCAGACTACTAGACAGCAACAATGAGCAGTTCTTC.

The J gene is TRBJ2-2, the V gene TRBV5-1; D is perhaps TRBD1 or TRBD2 (5 bases each). The CDR3 length is 13 residues. The V end lost 4 bases, the J end lost 7 bases, and 11 bases lay between the germline ends. Germline V gene sequence: CDR1 SGHRS, CDR2 YFSETQ. CDR3 in amino acids: CASSIQGDGELFF. The CDR3 region has the DNA TGCGCCAGCAGCATTCAGGGAGACGGGGAGCTGTTTTTT.

The gene calls are TRBV15 and TRBJ2-5, with a tentative D call TRBD1 (5 bases). CDR3 length: 15 residues. CDR1 and CDR2 (germline): LNHNV, YYDKDF (reference sequence). The ends were cut back, 0 bases at V and 1 base at J, with 9 bases in the middle. The CDR3 region is CATSRDQGSQETQYF. Here the CDR3 DNA reads TGTGCCACCAGCAGAGATCAGGGCAGCCAAGAGACCCAGTACTTC.